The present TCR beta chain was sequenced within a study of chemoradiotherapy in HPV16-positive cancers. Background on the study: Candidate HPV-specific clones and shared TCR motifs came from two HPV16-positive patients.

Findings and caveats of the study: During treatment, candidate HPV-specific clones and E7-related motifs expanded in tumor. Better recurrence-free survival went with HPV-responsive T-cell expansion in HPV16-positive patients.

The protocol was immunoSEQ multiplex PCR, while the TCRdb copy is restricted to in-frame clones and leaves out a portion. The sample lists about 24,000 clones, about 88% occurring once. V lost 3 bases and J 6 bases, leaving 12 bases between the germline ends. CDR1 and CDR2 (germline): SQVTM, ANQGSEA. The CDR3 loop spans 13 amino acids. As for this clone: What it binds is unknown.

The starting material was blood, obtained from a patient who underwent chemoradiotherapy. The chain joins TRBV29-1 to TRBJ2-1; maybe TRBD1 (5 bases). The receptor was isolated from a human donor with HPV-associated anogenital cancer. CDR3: CSVDRQGSNEQFF. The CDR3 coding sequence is TGCAGCGTTGACCGGCAGGGATCCAATGAGCAGTTCTTC.